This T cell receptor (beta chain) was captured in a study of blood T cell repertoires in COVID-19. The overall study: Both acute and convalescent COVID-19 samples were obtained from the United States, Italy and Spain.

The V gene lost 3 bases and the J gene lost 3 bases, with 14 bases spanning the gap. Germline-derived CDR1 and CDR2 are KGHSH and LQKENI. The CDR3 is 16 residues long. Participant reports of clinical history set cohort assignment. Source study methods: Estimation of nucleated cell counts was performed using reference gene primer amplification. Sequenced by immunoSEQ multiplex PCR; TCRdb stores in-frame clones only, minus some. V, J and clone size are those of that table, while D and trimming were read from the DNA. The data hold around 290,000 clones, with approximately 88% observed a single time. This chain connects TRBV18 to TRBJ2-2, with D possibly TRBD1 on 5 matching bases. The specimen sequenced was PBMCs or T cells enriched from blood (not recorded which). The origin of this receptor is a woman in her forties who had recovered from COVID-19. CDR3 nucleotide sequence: TGTGCCAGCTCACCCGGGCCAGGGTTCTACACCGGGGAGCTGTTTTTT. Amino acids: CASSPGPGFYTGELFF.